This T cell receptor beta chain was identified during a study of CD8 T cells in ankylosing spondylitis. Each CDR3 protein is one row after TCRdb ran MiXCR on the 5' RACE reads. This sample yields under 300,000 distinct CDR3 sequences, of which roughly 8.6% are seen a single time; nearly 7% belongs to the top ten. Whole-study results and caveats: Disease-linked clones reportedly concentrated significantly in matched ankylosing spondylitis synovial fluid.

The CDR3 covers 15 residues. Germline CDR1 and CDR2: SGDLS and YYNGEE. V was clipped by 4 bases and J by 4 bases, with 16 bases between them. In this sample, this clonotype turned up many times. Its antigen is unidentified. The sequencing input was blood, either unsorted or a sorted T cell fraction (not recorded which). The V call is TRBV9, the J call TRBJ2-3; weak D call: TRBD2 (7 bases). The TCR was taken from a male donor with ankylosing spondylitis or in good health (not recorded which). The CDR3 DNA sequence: TGTGCCAGCAGCCCAGGGGCGGGAGATCCAGATACGCAGTATTTT. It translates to CASSPGAGDPDTQYF.